Listed below are T cell receptor beta chains from one sample, sequenced in a study of T cells in tuberculosis. TCRdb's table, derived via immunoSEQ multiplex PCR, lists solely in-frame clones and lacks some. Here the sample spans under 25,000 clones, roughly 97% being singletons. Sequencing was performed on PBMCs. The receptor set was obtained from a donor between 5 and 29 years old with latent tuberculosis or without tuberculosis infection. CDR3s include the opening cysteine and the closing phenylalanine or tryptophan. A D gene is named only where the DNA matches it firmly. Size is stated for part of the rows, as once, few or many counts, or as a class when the clone is expanded.

D: .
V: TRBV11-2
J: TRBJ2-1
size: .
DNA: TGTGCCAGCAGCTTGGTCACTAACAGGGCTGTGGATGAGCAGTTCTTC
CDR3: CASSLVTNRAVDEQFF

D: .
V: TRBV5-1
J: TRBJ1-3
size: .
DNA: TGCGCCAGCAGCCTCGGGGGACCCTCTGGAAACACCATATATTTT
CDR3: CASSLGGPSGNTIYF

D: .
V: TRBV11-2
J: TRBJ1-1
size: .
DNA: TGTGCCAGCAGCTTAGCCAGGGCCGAGGCTTTCTTT
CDR3: CASSLARAEAFF

D: TRBD1
V: TRBV19
J: TRBJ1-3
size: .
DNA: TGTGCCAGTAGTTCCCACTCAAAGAGGTGGGACAGGGGCTCTTACTCTGGAAACACCATATATTTT
CDR3: CASSSHSKRWDRGSYSGNTIYF

D: .
V: TRBV6-4
J: TRBJ2-1
size: .
DNA: TGTGCCAGCAGTGACTCTGGGAGTTCGGACTACAATGAGCAGTTCTTC
CDR3: CASSDSGSSDYNEQFF

D: TRBD1
V: TRBV7-2
J: TRBJ1-6
size: .
DNA: TGTGCCAGCAGCTCCTCGGGACAGGCCTTAAATTCACCCCTCCACTTT
CDR3: CASSSSGQALNSPLHF

D: .
V: TRBV11-2
J: TRBJ2-1
size: .
DNA: TGTGCCAGCAGCTTAGCAGGTAATGAGCAGTTCTTC
CDR3: CASSLAGNEQFF

D: TRBD1
V: TRBV7-2
J: TRBJ1-4
size: .
DNA: TGTGCCAGCAGCTTCCGACAGGGAGGTGAAAAACTGTTTTTT
CDR3: CASSFRQGGEKLFF

D: TRBD1
V: TRBV2
J: TRBJ2-5
size: .
DNA: TGTGCCAGCAATCCGGGACAGGGTTTGTCTTGGGAGACCCAGTACTTC
CDR3: CASNPGQGLSWETQYF

D: TRBD2
V: TRBV27
J: TRBJ2-3
size: .
DNA: TGTGCCAGCAGTTTCCTATCGACTAGCGGGATGGGTACAGGCACAGATACGCAGTATTTT
CDR3: CASSFLSTSGMGTGTDTQYF

D: .
V: TRBV11-3
J: TRBJ2-5
size: .
DNA: TGTGCCAGCAGCTCGGGGGAGGTGGAGACCCAGTACTTC
CDR3: CASSSGEVETQYF

D: .
V: TRBV30
J: TRBJ1-3
size: .
DNA: TGTGCCTGGACGAGCGGGGGTGGAAACACCATATATTTT
CDR3: CAWTSGGGNTIYF

D: .
V: TRBV5-4
J: TRBJ2-7
size: .
DNA: TGTGCCAGCAGCCCGGGACAACTCTACGAGCAGTACTTC
CDR3: CASSPGQLYEQYF

D: TRBD1
V: TRBV15
J: TRBJ1-2
size: .
DNA: TGTGCCACCCAACAGGGGGCGTCGGAGAACTATGGCTACACCTTC
CDR3: CATQQGASENYGYTF

D: TRBD1
V: TRBV4-1
J: TRBJ2-7
size: once
DNA: TGCGCCAGCAGCCACTCCTTAGCCGGGACAGCCGGTAACTACGAGCAGTACTTC
CDR3: CASSHSLAGTAGNYEQYF

D: .
V: TRBV25-1
J: TRBJ1-2
size: .
DNA: TGTGCCAGCAGTGAAGGTCGGACAGTCGGATACACCTTC
CDR3: CASSEGRTVGYTF

D: TRBD2
V: TRBV14
J: TRBJ2-7
size: once
DNA: TGTGCCAGCAGCCAAAGTGTAATTAGCGGGAGGGACGAGCAGTACTTC
CDR3: CASSQSVISGRDEQYF

D: TRBD1
V: TRBV19
J: TRBJ2-7
size: once
DNA: TGTGCCAGTAGTATAGACCAGGGGGCGGAGCAGTACTTC
CDR3: CASSIDQGAEQYF

D: .
V: TRBV6-5
J: TRBJ2-2
size: .
DNA: TGTGCCAGCACCGAACGAGGGAACACCGGGGAGCTGTTTTTT
CDR3: CASTERGNTGELFF

D: .
V: TRBV9
J: TRBJ1-4
size: .
DNA: TGTGCCAGCAGCGTAGGGGTCCAGGGCAATGAAAAACTGTTTTTT
CDR3: CASSVGVQGNEKLFF

D: TRBD2
V: TRBV4-1
J: TRBJ2-5
size: .
DNA: TGCGCCAGCAGCCAAGTACTAGCGAGTCAGGGGACCCAGTACTTC
CDR3: CASSQVLASQGTQYF

D: .
V: TRBV9
J: TRBJ2-5
size: .
DNA: TGTGCCAGCAGCAGCCGATACCAAGAGACCCAGTACTTC
CDR3: CASSSRYQETQYF

D: .
V: TRBV29-1
J: TRBJ2-7
size: .
DNA: TGCAGCGTTGAAGACACGACAAGTTACGAGCAGTACTTC
CDR3: CSVEDTTSYEQYF

D: TRBD1
V: TRBV6-1
J: TRBJ1-2
size: few
DNA: TGTGCCAGTTCAACAGGGGAGCAGTATGGCTACACCTTC
CDR3: CASSTGEQYGYTF

D: .
V: TRBV7-6
J: TRBJ2-7
size: .
DNA: TGTGCCAGCAGCAGATCTAGCGACTCCTCCTACGAGCAGTACTTC
CDR3: CASSRSSDSSYEQYF

D: .
V: TRBV10-3
J: TRBJ1-3
size: .
DNA: TGTGCCACCAGTCGTGTTGAGAACACCATATATTTT
CDR3: CATSRVENTIYF

D: TRBD2
V: TRBV7-8
J: TRBJ2-5
size: .
DNA: TGTGCCAGCAGAAACCTAACGGGACTAGCAGCACAAGAGACCCAGTACTTC
CDR3: CASRNLTGLAAQETQYF

D: .
V: TRBV12-5
J: TRBJ1-2
size: .
DNA: TGTGCTAGTGGCAAATATGGCTACACCTTC
CDR3: CASGKYGYTF

D: TRBD2
V: TRBV7-2
J: TRBJ2-1
size: .
DNA: TGTGCCAGCAGCCACATAGCGGGAGTTACGAATGAGCAGTTCTTC
CDR3: CASSHIAGVTNEQFF

D: .
V: TRBV21-1
J: TRBJ2-7
size: once
DNA: TGTGCCAGCAGCAAACCAACCGGGACATTCTCTCCGGGAGAGCAGTACTTC
CDR3: CASSKPTGTFSPGEQYF

D: TRBD2
V: TRBV19
J: TRBJ2-7
size: .
DNA: TGTGCCAGTAGTCCCGGGACTAGCGGGAGGCTCCACGAGCAGTACTTC
CDR3: CASSPGTSGRLHEQYF

D: TRBD1
V: TRBV7-2
J: TRBJ1-1
size: .
DNA: TGTGCCAGCAGCTCGGACAGGGGCACTGAAGCTTTCTTT
CDR3: CASSSDRGTEAFF

D: .
V: TRBV5-4
J: TRBJ1-1
size: .
DNA: TGTGCCAGCAGCTTGGACAGTTTTAACACTGAAGCTTTCTTT
CDR3: CASSLDSFNTEAFF

D: TRBD1
V: TRBV5-5
J: TRBJ1-6
size: few
DNA: TGTGCCAGCAGCTTGGTCGCCGGGACAGGGGATCACTCACCCCTCCACTTT
CDR3: CASSLVAGTGDHSPLHF

D: .
V: TRBV10-1
J: TRBJ2-7
size: .
DNA: TGCGCCAGCAGGGAGTCCCCCCTGAGCGAGCAGTACTTC
CDR3: CASRESPLSEQYF

D: .
V: TRBV5-1
J: TRBJ1-5
size: .
DNA: TGCGCCAGCAGCTTGGGGCCGGGGGTCCTGGCGCCCCAGCATTTT
CDR3: CASSLGPGVLAPQHF

D: TRBD1
V: TRBV30
J: TRBJ1-1
size: .
DNA: TGTGCCTGGAGTGTACTCCGGACAGGGATGAACACTGAAGCTTTCTTT
CDR3: CAWSVLRTGMNTEAFF

D: .
V: TRBV9
J: TRBJ2-1
size: once
DNA: TGTGCCAGCAGCGTCCGGACTACCTACTCCTACAATGAGCAGTTCTTC
CDR3: CASSVRTTYSYNEQFF

D: .
V: TRBV7-9
J: TRBJ1-1
size: .
DNA: TGTGCCAGCAGCTTATTCGAGCGTGAAGCTTTCTTT
CDR3: CASSLFEREAFF

D: TRBD1
V: TRBV27
J: TRBJ1-2
size: .
DNA: TGTGCCAGCAGTTTACGGGGGACAGGGTCAAAACGAGCTAACTATGGCTACACCTTC
CDR3: CASSLRGTGSKRANYGYTF

D: TRBD1
V: TRBV18
J: TRBJ2-2
size: .
DNA: TGTGCCAGCTCACCTATATCGGGACAGGGTAACACCGGGGAGCTGTTTTTT
CDR3: CASSPISGQGNTGELFF

D: .
V: TRBV15
J: TRBJ1-2
size: .
DNA: TGTGCCACCAGCAGATTAAATACGGGTAGCTACACCTTC
CDR3: CATSRLNTGSYTF

D: .
V: TRBV2
J: TRBJ1-1
size: .
DNA: TGTGCCAGCAGCTCGACACTGGGGGGTTCTGAAGCTTTCTTT
CDR3: CASSSTLGGSEAFF

D: .
V: TRBV29-1
J: TRBJ2-5
size: .
DNA: TGCAGCGTTGAACAACAGGGTTGGGAGACCCAGTACTTC
CDR3: CSVEQQGWETQYF

D: .
V: TRBV5-4
J: TRBJ2-1
size: .
DNA: TGTGCCAGCAGCTTTGTCGGGGGGCATCCGGGCGAGCAGTTCTTC
CDR3: CASSFVGGHPGEQFF

D: TRBD2
V: TRBV5-1
J: TRBJ2-1
size: .
DNA: TGCGCCAGCAGCTTGGAAGGGAGGGGCAATGAGCAGTTCTTC
CDR3: CASSLEGRGNEQFF

D: .
V: TRBV6-5
J: TRBJ1-1
size: .
DNA: TGTGCCAGCACCCCGACAGGCTTGAACACTGAAGCTTTCTTT
CDR3: CASTPTGLNTEAFF

D: TRBD1
V: TRBV29-1
J: TRBJ1-4
size: .
DNA: TGCAGCGTTACCGGGACAGGGGGTGAAAAACTGTTTTTT
CDR3: CSVTGTGGEKLFF